A selection of T cell receptor beta chains follows, all from one sample in a study of blood T cell repertoires in COVID-19. Sequencing was performed with immunoSEQ multiplex PCR; in TCRdb, only in-frame clones are kept and a portion is missing. The sample has under 250,000 clones; 88% are singletons. Sequencing was carried out using peripheral blood. The receptors were sampled from a man older than 75 with acute or convalescent COVID-19. Both conserved end residues are part of each CDR3. The D gene is left open where the match is weak. Clone size is shown for a subset of rows, as once, few, many or a class of expanded clone.

abundance,d_gene,v_gene,j_gene,CDR3aa,CDR3nt
once,-,TRBV19,TRBJ2-2,CASSIDAGRGELFF,TGTGCCAGTAGTATAGACGCAGGGCGGGGGGAGCTGTTTTTT
-,-,TRBV6-5,TRBJ2-7,CASSPISGPYEQYF,TGTGCCAGCAGTCCTATTAGCGGTCCTTACGAGCAGTACTTC
-,TRBD1,TRBV29-1,TRBJ2-1,CSVMTGIHNEQFF,TGCAGCGTGATGACAGGGATCCACAATGAGCAGTTCTTC
-,-,TRBV5-1,TRBJ1-4,CASSLSSGLNEKLFF,TGCGCCAGCAGCTTGAGCTCTGGGCTTAATGAAAAACTGTTTTTT
-,TRBD1,TRBV6-5,TRBJ2-1,CATRGQVAYNEQFF,TGTGCCACCAGGGGGCAGGTAGCCTACAATGAGCAGTTCTTC
-,-,TRBV2,TRBJ1-1,CASSDVGNTEAFF,TGTGCCAGCAGTGACGTCGGGAACACTGAAGCTTTCTTT
once,TRBD1,TRBV18,TRBJ2-7,CASSLPGQGSYEQYF,TGTGCCAGCTCACTGCCGGGACAGGGATCCTACGAGCAGTACTTC
-,-,TRBV29-1,TRBJ2-1,CSVGSGDNEQFF,TGCAGCGTGGGTAGCGGAGACAATGAGCAGTTCTTC
-,TRBD1,TRBV29-1,TRBJ2-5,CSVDTRTGVGETQYF,TGCAGCGTTGACACTCGGACAGGAGTCGGAGAGACCCAGTACTTC
-,-,TRBV6-5,TRBJ2-7,CASSYSQGSSYEQYF,TGTGCCAGCAGCTACTCGCAGGGGAGCTCCTACGAGCAGTACTTC
-,TRBD1,TRBV19,TRBJ2-7,CASSKIGQDGSDEQYF,TGTGCCAGTAGTAAAATAGGACAGGACGGTAGCGACGAGCAGTACTTC
-,-,TRBV7-3,TRBJ2-2,CASSGGGSGELFF,TGTGCCAGCTCCGGAGGCGGGTCCGGGGAGCTGTTTTTT
-,TRBD2,TRBV7-3,TRBJ2-1,CASSFSGGTYNEQFF,TGTGCCAGCAGCTTTAGCGGGGGGACCTACAATGAGCAGTTCTTC
-,-,TRBV5-5,TRBJ1-6,CASTEGISYNSPLHF,TGTGCCAGCACCGAGGGAATCTCCTATAATTCACCCCTCCACTTT
-,TRBD2,TRBV10-3,TRBJ2-7,CAISEGSGRGSYEQYF,TGTGCCATCAGTGAGGGGAGCGGGAGGGGGAGCTACGAGCAGTACTTC
-,-,TRBV6-2/TRBV6-3,TRBJ1-1,CASSKTSIRGDDTEAFF,TGTGCCAGCAGTAAAACTTCCATCAGGGGAGACGACACTGAAGCTTTCTTT
-,TRBD2,TRBV19,TRBJ2-5,CASSMSDVAGVQYF,TGTGCCAGTAGTATGAGTGATGTGGCGGGAGTCCAGTACTTC
once,TRBD1,TRBV7-2,TRBJ1-6,CASSLAGTGYNSPLHF,TGTGCCAGCAGCTTAGCTGGGACAGGGTACAATTCACCCCTCCACTTT
-,TRBD2,TRBV28,TRBJ2-7,CASSWTSGATYEQYF,TGTGCCAGCAGCTGGACTAGCGGGGCCACCTACGAGCAGTACTTC
many,TRBD1,TRBV7-9,TRBJ1-1,CASSFDRGAEAFF,TGTGCCAGCAGCTTCGACAGGGGGGCTGAAGCTTTCTTT
-,TRBD1,TRBV18,TRBJ2-2,CASSLRQGGNTGELFF,TGTGCCAGCTCACTCCGACAGGGTGGAAACACCGGGGAGCTGTTTTTT
-,TRBD1,TRBV18,TRBJ1-3,CASSPGTGGNTIYF,TGTGCCAGCTCACCAGGGACAGGAGGAAACACCATATATTTT
-,-,TRBV6-5,TRBJ1-1,CASRPGQSNAEAFF,TGTGCCAGCAGGCCAGGACAGAGCAACGCTGAAGCTTTCTTT
-,TRBD2,TRBV27,TRBJ2-1,CASSSLSGTSGYNEQFF,TGTGCCAGCAGTTCCCTCTCCGGGACTAGCGGATACAATGAGCAGTTCTTC
few,-,TRBV19,TRBJ1-1,CASSIGRGKAFF,TGTGCCAGTAGTATAGGGAGGGGAAAAGCTTTCTTT
-,-,TRBV9,TRBJ1-1,CASSVERGTEAFF,TGTGCCAGCAGCGTAGAAAGGGGCACTGAAGCTTTCTTT
-,TRBD1,TRBV6-1,TRBJ1-5,CASSDRTGGNQPQHF,TGTGCCAGCAGTGACCGGACAGGGGGGAATCAGCCCCAGCATTTT
-,-,TRBV6-1,TRBJ1-2,CASSESQRDGYTF,TGTGCCAGCAGTGAATCACAGAGGGATGGCTACACCTTC
-,-,TRBV5-1,TRBJ1-6,CASSLGQDNSPLHF,TGCGCCAGCAGCTTGGGACAGGATAATTCACCCCTCCACTTT
-,-,TRBV6-5,TRBJ2-7,CASRARGKTYEQYF,TGTGCCAGCAGGGCCCGCGGGAAAACGTACGAGCAGTACTTC